This T cell receptor beta chain was captured by sequencing in a study of neurological immune-mediated disorders. TCRdb reanalysed the 5' RACE reads using MiXCR and keeps one entry per CDR3 protein. Of 30,000 to 35,000 distinct CDR3 sequences in the sample, under 25% were seen once. V lost 3 bases to trimming and J lost 0 bases, with 14 bases between them. This CDR3 is 15 amino acids long. Looked up from germline, CDR1 is SQVTM and CDR2 is ANQGSEA. This clonotype was seen at least ten times. Specimen: CD4+ T cells from blood. The clonotype comes from a man aged 50-60 years with HTLV-1-associated myelopathy (HAM/TSP). V usage is TRBV29-1 and J usage is TRBJ1-1, with D possibly being TRBD1 (5 bases). The CDR3 reads CSVETALRVNTEAFF. CDR3 bases: TGCAGCGTTGAGACAGCACTTCGTGTGAACACTGAAGCTTTCTTT.